One sample yielded the 10 T cell receptor beta chains listed below, sequenced in a study of shared clonotypes between healthy human individuals. Sequencing used immunoSEQ multiplex PCR; TCRdb keeps in-frame clones, though not all of them. The repertoire holds 490,000 or so clones, with 65% to 80% as singletons. Sequenced input: PBMCs. These receptors all come from a middle-aged woman in good health. Some clones in this sample may be carry-over from other donors' samples.

The chain combines TRBV28 with TRBJ1-1; no firm D call. With 6 bases removed from V and 3 bases from J, the gap between germline ends came to 26 bases. Germline CDR1 and CDR2: MDHEN and SYDVKM. This CDR3 contains 18 residues. The CDR3 region is CASSIHIPLQFSDTEAFF. CDR3 DNA: TGTGCCAGCAGCATTCATATCCCGTTACAGTTCTCGGACACTGAAGCTTTCTTT.

The chain couples TRBV28 to TRBJ2-7; tentative D call: TRBD2 (6 bases). Germline lookup yields CDR1 MDHEN and CDR2 SYDVKM. CDR3 size: 14 residues. Trimming left V 3 bases short and J 1 base short, with 10 bases between. This CDR3 reads CASSLSLASYEQYF. Written as DNA, the CDR3 is TGTGCCAGCAGTTTGAGTCTAGCGTCCTACGAGCAGTACTTC.

This clone was observed a single time. This chain links TRBV18 with TRBJ1-4; weak D call: TRBD1 (5 bases). The CDR3 covers 16 residues. From germline, CDR1 is KGHSH and CDR2 LQKENI. V gave up 3 bases and J gave up 5 bases, with 16 bases separating them. In DNA form, the CDR3 reads TGTGCCAGCTCACCTAATACAGGACGAACAAATGAAAAACTGTTTTTT. Protein sequence: CASSPNTGRTNEKLFF.

This clone was counted only a few times. The J gene is TRBJ2-1, the V gene TRBV9, with D perhaps TRBD2 (5 bases). This CDR3 comprises 13 residues. V lost 0 bases and J lost 11, with 12 bases in between. Per germline, CDR1 SGDLS and CDR2 YYNGEE. In DNA form, the CDR3 reads TGTGCCAGCAGCGTAGAGGAGGCGGCTCAGCAGTTCTTC. Its protein is CASSVEEAAQQFF.

The CDR3 DNA follows: TGTGCCAGTAGGACGGAATTGACTGAAGCTTTCTTT. It specifies CASRTELTEAFF. The rearrangement links TRBV19 to TRBJ1-1; D remains ambiguous. Per germline, CDR1 LNHDA and CDR2 SQIVND (reference sequence). V was pared by 6 bases and J by 5 bases, with 10 bases between. CDR3 size: 12 residues.

This chain links TRBV7-6 with TRBJ1-5; a weak D match, TRBD1 (6 bases). Germline assignment: CDR1 SGHVS and CDR2 FNYEAQ. Trimming cost V 5 bases and J 6 bases, with 14 bases left between them. CDR3 length: 14 residues. CDR3 nucleotide sequence: TGTGCCAGCAGCGCGGGGGGCACCGGTCAGCCCCAGCATTTT. It is translated as CASSAGGTGQPQHF.

The chain links TRBV6-6 to TRBJ1-6, with D possibly TRBD1 on 6 matching bases. CDR3 length equals 15 residues. Per germline, CDR1 MNHNY and CDR2 SVGAGI (reference sequence). V lost 5 bases and J 10 bases, leaving 18 bases between the germline ends. The CDR3 protein is CASSEGGGGRSPLHF. For the CDR3, the DNA is TGTGCCAGCAGTGAGGGGGGCGGGGGTAGATCACCCCTCCACTTT.

Points on this clone: Given a far larger clone just one base away, this is likely a sequencing read error. The gene calls are TRBV4-3 and TRBJ1-1, with D maybe TRBD1 (5 bases). Germline CDR1 LGHNA, CDR2 YSLEER. The CDR3 is 14 amino acids. The CDR3 loop reads CVSSHPIRETEAFF. CDR3 bases: TGCGTCAGCAGCCATCCTATCAGGGAAACTGAAGCTTTCTTT.

The genes are TRBV13 and TRBJ2-2; D is perhaps TRBD1 (7 bases). The CDR3 has 14 residues. The V gene's germline CDR1 is PRHDT and CDR2 FYEKMQ (reference sequence). Trimming removed 5 bases at V and 4 bases at J, with 11 bases between. The CDR3 DNA sequence: TGTGCCAGCAGCGCGGGACAGCTCACCGGGGAGCTGTTTTTT. Translating it yields CASSAGQLTGELFF.

The chain recombines TRBV7-9 with TRBJ1-3, with D maybe TRBD1 (6 bases). Germline-derived CDR1 and CDR2 are SEHNR and FQNEAQ (reference sequence). V lost 2 bases and J lost 4, with 15 bases in between. The CDR3 loop spans 16 amino acids. The CDR3 loop reads CASSLSAGAPGNTIYF. Here the CDR3 DNA reads TGTGCCAGCAGCTTATCTGCGGGGGCGCCGGGAAACACCATATATTTT.